This paragraph covers one T cell receptor (beta chain) sequence. These data belong to a study of blood T cell repertoires in COVID-19. Study context: T cells, B-cell-depleted T cells, or PBMCs supplied cDNA or gDNA.

Germline V gene sequence: CDR1 SGHTA, CDR2 FQGTGA. CDR3 length: 16 amino acids. V gave up 0 bases and J gave up 7 bases; unmatched junction bases: 9. Profiling relied on immunoSEQ multiplex PCR, and the TCRdb table lists in-frame clones only, not all of them. The table lists fewer than 300,000 clones, 88% of them singletons. V gene TRBV7-3 combines with J gene TRBJ1-1, with 9 positions matching TRBD1. Sequencing input: peripheral blood. The TCR sequence derives from a man aged 60 to 75 who had recovered from COVID-19. The CDR3 sequence: CASSLTGTGRIGEAFF. The CDR3 nucleotides are TGTGCCAGCAGCTTAACCGGGACAGGGAGAATAGGTGAAGCTTTCTTT.